The 8 T cell receptor beta chains below come from one sample, sequenced in a study of siplizumab effects on memory and regulatory T cells. Assay: immunoSEQ multiplex PCR; the TCRdb copy retains only in-frame clones and omits some. The table has about 82,000 clones, approximately 86% seen once; the top ten hold approximately 1.5%. Sample: Tregs sorted from blood. The source of these receptors is a human donor in good health.

V and J are TRBV19 and TRBJ1-1, with TRBD1 as a possible D gene (6 bases). This CDR3 is built from 15 residues. Germline CDR1 and CDR2: LNHDA and SQIVND (reference sequence). V was shortened by 5 bases and J by 4 bases, with 17 bases between the two germline ends. CDR3 sequence (DNA): TGTGCCAGTAGTGCCGCCAGGGGAAGGTTCACTGAAGCTTTCTTT. This translates into CASSAARGRFTEAFF.

The chain joins TRBV7-9 to TRBJ2-3; perhaps TRBD2 as D (6 bases). The CDR3 is made up of 16 amino acids. Germline V gene sequence: CDR1 SEHNR, CDR2 FQNEAQ (reference sequence). Trimming took 5 bases from V and 0 from J, leaving 15 bases between them. In DNA form, the CDR3 reads TGTGCCAGCAGCCGACTAGTTGGGGGTAGCACAGATACGCAGTATTTT. It translates to CASSRLVGGSTDTQYF.

This sequence joins TRBV4-1 and TRBJ2-3; D assignment may be TRBD1 or TRBD2 (5 bases each). V lost 1 base and J 5 bases, leaving 13 bases between the germline ends. There are 15 residues in the CDR3. Germline V CDR1 and CDR2: MGHRA, YSYEKL. The CDR3 loop is CASSQGGALGDTQYF. In nucleotides, the CDR3 is TGCGCCAGCAGCCAAGGGGGCGCACTAGGAGATACGCAGTATTTT.

The chain recombines TRBV6-6 with TRBJ1-4; 8 nucleotides align to TRBD1. J gave up 4 bases and V 8 bases, and 9 bases lay outside the gene matches. CDR3 size: 15 residues. Per germline, CDR1 MNHNY and CDR2 SVGAGI (reference sequence). The CDR3 here is CASVRQGNVNEKLFF. CDR3 in DNA: TGTGCCAGCGTTAGACAGGGGAACGTTAATGAAAAACTGTTTTTT.

V usage is TRBV5-4 and J usage is TRBJ2-1; 7 bases are a match to TRBD1. Trimming took 0 bases from V and 4 from J; bases not matched to a gene: 7. This CDR3 contains 16 residues. Per germline, CDR1 SGHNT and CDR2 YYREEE (reference sequence). The CDR3 protein is CASSLVLTGSYNEQFF. Written as DNA, the CDR3 is TGTGCCAGCAGCTTGGTTTTGACAGGGTCATACAATGAGCAGTTCTTC.

A few counts support this clone. The genes are TRBV5-1 and TRBJ2-3; tentatively, D is TRBD1 or TRBD2 (5 bases each). This CDR3 contains 16 residues. Germline CDR1 SGHRS, CDR2 YFSETQ. Trimming shortened V by 4 bases and J by 0 bases, and 15 bases separated the two germline ends. CDR3 sequence: CASSPGGYSSTDTQYF. CDR3 bases: TGCGCCAGCAGCCCTGGGGGATACAGCAGCACAGATACGCAGTATTTT.

V usage is TRBV18 and J usage is TRBJ2-7; 7 bases map to TRBD2. J gave up 0 bases and V 3 bases, and 8 bases lay outside the gene matches. The CDR3 contains 16 residues. From germline, CDR1 is KGHSH and CDR2 LQKENI. The CDR3 nucleotides read TGTGCCAGCTCACCCCGCGCGCGGGGGAGCTCCTACGAGCAGTACTTC. It specifies CASSPRARGSSYEQYF.

J is TRBJ1-1 and V is TRBV18, with a tentative D call TRBD1 (5 bases). The CDR3 covers 14 residues. The V gene's germline CDR1 is KGHSH and CDR2 LQKENI. V lost 6 bases and J lost 3, with 14 bases in between. CDR3 in DNA: TGTGCCAGCTCCTCCCGCGAGGGGTACACTGAAGCTTTCTTT. Residues: CASSSREGYTEAFF.